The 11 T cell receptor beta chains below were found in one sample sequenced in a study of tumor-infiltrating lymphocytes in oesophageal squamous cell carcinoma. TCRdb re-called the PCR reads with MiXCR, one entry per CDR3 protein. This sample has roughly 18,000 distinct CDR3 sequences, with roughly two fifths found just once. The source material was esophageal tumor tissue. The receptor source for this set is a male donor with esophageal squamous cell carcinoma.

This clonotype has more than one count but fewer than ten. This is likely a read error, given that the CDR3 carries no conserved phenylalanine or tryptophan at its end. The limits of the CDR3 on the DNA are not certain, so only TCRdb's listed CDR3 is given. The chain's CDR3 is CASSPDRGGYTFGS. This sequence joins TRBV12-3 or TRBV12-4 and TRBJ2-1; TRBD1, the table's D call, lacks a check against the DNA. A total of 14 residues make up the CDR3, ends included.

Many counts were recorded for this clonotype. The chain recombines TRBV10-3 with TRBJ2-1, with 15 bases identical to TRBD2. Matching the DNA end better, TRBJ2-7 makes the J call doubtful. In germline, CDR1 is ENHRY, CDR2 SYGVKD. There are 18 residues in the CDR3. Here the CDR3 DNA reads TGTGCCATCGGGGCCGGACTAGCGGGAGGGAGCTCCTACAATGAGCAGTACTTC. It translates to CAIGAGLAGGSSYNEQYF.

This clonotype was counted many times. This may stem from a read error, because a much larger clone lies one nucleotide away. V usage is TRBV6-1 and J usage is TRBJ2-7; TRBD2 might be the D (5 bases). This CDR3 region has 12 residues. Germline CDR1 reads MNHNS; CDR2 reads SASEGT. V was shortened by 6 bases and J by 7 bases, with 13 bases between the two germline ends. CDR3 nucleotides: TGTGCCAGCAGACTAGACACTAATGAGCAGTACTTC. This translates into CASRLDTNEQYF.

The CDR3: CASRPMGAGANVLTF. CDR3 DNA: TGTGCCAGCAGGCCAATGGGGGCGGGGGCCAACGTCCTGACTTTC. The V and J genes are TRBV7-6 and TRBJ2-7, with D maybe TRBD1 (6 bases). The DNA end favors TRBJ2-6, so the J call may be wrong. Germline CDR1 reads SGHVS; CDR2 reads FNYEAQ. This CDR3 contains 15 residues.

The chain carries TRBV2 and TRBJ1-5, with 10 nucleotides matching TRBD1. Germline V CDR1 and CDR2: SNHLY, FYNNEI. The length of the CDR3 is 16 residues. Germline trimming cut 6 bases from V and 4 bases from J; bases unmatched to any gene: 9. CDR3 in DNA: TGTGCCAGCAGCGGGACAGGGGTTGCTGGGAATCAGCCCCAGCATTTT. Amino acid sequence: CASSGTGVAGNQPQHF.

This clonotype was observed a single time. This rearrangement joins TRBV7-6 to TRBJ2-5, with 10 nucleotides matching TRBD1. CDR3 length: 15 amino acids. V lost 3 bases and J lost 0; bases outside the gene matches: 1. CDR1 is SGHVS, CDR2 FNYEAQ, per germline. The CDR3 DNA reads TGTGCCAGCAGCTTGGGGACAGGGGACCAAGAGACCCAGTACTTC. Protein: CASSLGTGDQETQYF.

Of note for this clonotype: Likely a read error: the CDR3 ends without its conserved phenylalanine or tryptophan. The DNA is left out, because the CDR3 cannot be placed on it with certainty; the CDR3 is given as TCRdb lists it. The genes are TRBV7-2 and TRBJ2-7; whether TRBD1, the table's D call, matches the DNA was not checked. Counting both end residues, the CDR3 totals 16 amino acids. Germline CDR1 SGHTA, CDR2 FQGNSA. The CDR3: CASSTDRQSYEQYFGS.

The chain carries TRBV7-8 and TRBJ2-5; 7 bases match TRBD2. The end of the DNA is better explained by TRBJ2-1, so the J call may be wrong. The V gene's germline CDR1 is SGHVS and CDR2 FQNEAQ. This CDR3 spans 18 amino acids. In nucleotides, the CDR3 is TGTGCCAGCAGCTTAATTGCTGGGGGTAGCGGGCTCTACAATGAGCAGTTCTTC. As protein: CASSLIAGGSGLYNEQFF.

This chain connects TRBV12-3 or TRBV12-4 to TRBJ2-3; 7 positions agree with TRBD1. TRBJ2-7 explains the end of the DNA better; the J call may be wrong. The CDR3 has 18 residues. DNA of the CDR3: TGTGCCAGCAGTTCCTTCGGGACAGCCAAAGCCCTAGGGTACGAGCAGTACTTC. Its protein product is CASSSFGTAKALGYEQYF.

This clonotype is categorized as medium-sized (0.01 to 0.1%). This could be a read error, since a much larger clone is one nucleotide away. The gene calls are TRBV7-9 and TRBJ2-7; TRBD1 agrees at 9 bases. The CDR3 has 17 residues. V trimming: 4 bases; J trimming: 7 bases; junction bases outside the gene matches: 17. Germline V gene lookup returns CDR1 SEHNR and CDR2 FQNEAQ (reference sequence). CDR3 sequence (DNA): TGTGCCAGCAGCTCCAGGACCGGGACAGGGACTCGCAATGAGCAGTACTTC. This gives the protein CASSSRTGTGTRNEQYF.

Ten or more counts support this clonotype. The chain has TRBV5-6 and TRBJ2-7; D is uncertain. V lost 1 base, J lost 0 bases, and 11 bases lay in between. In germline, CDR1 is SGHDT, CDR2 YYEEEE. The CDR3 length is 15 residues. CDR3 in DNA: TGTGCCAGCAGCTTGATTGGCGTCACCTCCTACGAGCAGTACTTC. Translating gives CASSLIGVTSYEQYF.